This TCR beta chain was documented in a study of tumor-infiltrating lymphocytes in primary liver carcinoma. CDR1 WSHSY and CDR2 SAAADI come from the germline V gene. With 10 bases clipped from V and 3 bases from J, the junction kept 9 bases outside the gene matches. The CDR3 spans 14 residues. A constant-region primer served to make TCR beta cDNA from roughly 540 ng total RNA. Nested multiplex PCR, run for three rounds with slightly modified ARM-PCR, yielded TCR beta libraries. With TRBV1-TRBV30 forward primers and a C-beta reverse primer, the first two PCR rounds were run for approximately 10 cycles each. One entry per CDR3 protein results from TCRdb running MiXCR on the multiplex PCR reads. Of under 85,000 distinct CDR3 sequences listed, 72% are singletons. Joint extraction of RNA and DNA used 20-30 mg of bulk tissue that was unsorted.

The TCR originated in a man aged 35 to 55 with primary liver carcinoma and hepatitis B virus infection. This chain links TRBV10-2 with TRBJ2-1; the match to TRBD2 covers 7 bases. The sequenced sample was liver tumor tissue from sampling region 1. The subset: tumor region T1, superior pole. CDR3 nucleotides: TGCGCCAATAGTGGAACTAGCGACTACAATGAGCAGTTCTTC. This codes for CANSGTSDYNEQFF.